The 16 T cell receptor beta chains reported below all come from one sample, sequenced in a study of shared clonotypes between healthy human individuals. This table comes from immunoSEQ multiplex PCR, and its TCRdb copy is limited to in-frame clones, with some not included. The sample records under 150,000 clones, about 63% being singletons. Sample: memory CD8+ T cells sorted from blood. The subset: CD45RO+ cells pooled with CCR7-negative TemRA cells. Source of these receptors: a woman aged 25 to 45 in good health.

This clone was seen many times. V and J are TRBV7-9 and TRBJ2-5; D is undetermined. Trimming took 2 bases from V and 7 from J, leaving 5 bases between them. The CDR3 loop spans 11 amino acids. Germline CDR1 reads SEHNR; CDR2 reads FQNEAQ (reference sequence). CDR3 region: CASSLFGTQYF. CDR3 coding DNA: TGTGCCAGCAGCTTATTCGGGACCCAGTACTTC.

There are many counts of this clone. V is TRBV15 and J is TRBJ2-1, with 13 bases matching TRBD2. The germline gives CDR1 LNHNV, CDR2 YYDKDF (reference sequence). Germline trimming cut 8 bases from V and 7 bases from J; bases unmatched to any gene: 8. The length of the CDR3 is 15 residues. The CDR3 region is CATSGLAGEVNEQFF. The CDR3 nucleotides are TGTGCCACCTCCGGACTAGCGGGAGAAGTAAATGAGCAGTTCTTC.

The rearrangement uses TRBV25-1 and TRBJ2-7; 13 nucleotides line up with TRBD2. Germline assignment: CDR1 MGHDK and CDR2 SYGVNS. The CDR3 runs to 15 residues. V was pared by 3 bases and J by 6 bases, with 5 bases of the junction left unmatched. As DNA, the CDR3 is TGTGCCAGCAGTGATTGGACTAGCGGGAGACCCGAGCAGTACTTC. Amino acid sequence: CASSDWTSGRPEQYF.

The gene calls are TRBV19 and TRBJ1-4; D remains unclear. CDR1 and CDR2 from the germline V gene are LNHDA and SQIVND (reference sequence). The CDR3 has 14 amino acids. Trimming removed 2 bases from V and 5 bases from J, with 9 bases in between. CDR3 bases: TGTGCCAGTAGTATACTTGGATTGAATGAAAAACTGTTTTTT. Amino acid sequence: CASSILGLNEKLFF.

This clone was counted once. The chain is built from TRBV2 and TRBJ1-5; D may be TRBD1 (6 bases). From germline, CDR1 is SNHLY and CDR2 FYNNEI. V lost 7 bases to trimming and J lost 0 bases, with 10 bases between them. CDR3 length equals 14 residues. The CDR3 region is CASKGEASNQPQHF. The DNA of the CDR3 is TGTGCCAGCAAGGGGGAAGCTAGCAATCAGCCCCAGCATTTT.

This clone was counted a single time. This chain connects TRBV27 to TRBJ1-5; D is possibly TRBD1 (5 bases). This CDR3 has 18 amino acids. The V and J ends lost 10 bases and 0 bases respectively, with 25 bases between them. Looked up from germline, CDR1 is MNHEY and CDR2 is SMNVEV (reference sequence). The CDR3 DNA reads as TGTGCCAACTCGTTTACCCCCCCCCGACAGAATAGCAATCAGCCCCAGCATTTT. Translation gives CANSFTPPRQNSNQPQHF.

The chain links TRBV4-1 to TRBJ1-3; maybe TRBD1 (5 bases). Deletions cut 4 bases from V and 3 bases from J, with 13 bases between. Per the germline V gene, CDR1 is MGHRA and CDR2 is YSYEKL. The CDR3 totals 15 residues. The DNA of the CDR3 is TGCGCCAGCAGCCGAAAGGAGGGGTTTGGAAACACCATATATTTT. This sequence encodes CASSRKEGFGNTIYF.

V gene TRBV7-9 combines with J gene TRBJ1-2; D is ambiguous. V shed 5 bases and J shed 3 bases, with 10 bases lying between them. Germline V CDR1 and CDR2: SEHNR, FQNEAQ (reference sequence). This CDR3 is built from 13 residues. The CDR3 region has the DNA TGTGCCAGCAGCACGAACAGCGACTATGGCTACACCTTC. Encoded protein: CASSTNSDYGYTF.

This sequence joins TRBV4-2 and TRBJ2-6; weak D call: TRBD2 (5 bases). Germline CDR1 LGHNA, CDR2 YNFKEQ. Trimming removed 0 bases from V and 1 base from J, with 16 bases in between. This CDR3 has 19 amino acids. CDR3: CASSQDLTGVWSGANVLTF. The CDR3 nucleotides read TGTGCCAGCAGCCAAGATCTTACCGGGGTATGGTCTGGGGCCAACGTCCTGACTTTC.

The rearrangement uses TRBV27 and TRBJ1-2, with D perhaps TRBD1 (6 bases). Germline CDR1 and CDR2: MNHEY and SMNVEV (reference sequence). The V end lost 2 bases, the J end lost 4 bases, and 11 bases lay between the germline ends. CDR3 length: 14 amino acids. This chain's CDR3 is CASSLGGDIYGYTF. CDR3 nucleotide sequence: TGTGCCAGCAGTTTAGGGGGGGACATCTATGGCTACACCTTC.

This clone was counted only a few times. This rearrangement joins TRBV30 to TRBJ1-1, with D hard to call. Germline values: CDR1 GTSNPN, CDR2 SVGIG (reference sequence). The CDR3 has 13 residues. Trimming removed 0 bases from V and 1 base from J, with 6 bases in between. This CDR3 reads CAWSVIGNTEAFF. CDR3 DNA: TGTGCCTGGAGTGTAATAGGGAACACTGAAGCTTTCTTT. The full variable domain, in which reference TRBV30 and TRBJ1-1 provide the parts outside the CDR3, is SQTIHQWPATLVQPVGSPLSLECTVEGTSNPNLYWYRQAAGRGLQLLFYSVGIGQISSEVPQNLSASRPQDRQFILSSKKLLLSDSGFYLCAWSVIGNTEAFFGQGTRLTVV.

V usage is TRBV19 and J usage is TRBJ1-2; D uncertain. The germline CDR1 and CDR2 sequences are LNHDA and SQIVND (reference sequence). The ends were cut back, 7 bases at V and 4 bases at J, with 16 bases in the middle. The CDR3 spans 14 residues. The CDR3 spells CASKSETLSYGYTF. The CDR3 bases are TGTGCCAGTAAGTCGGAAACACTCTCCTATGGCTACACCTTC. Complete variable domain (other parts from reference TRBV19 and TRBJ1-2): DGGITQSPKYLFRKEGQNVTLSCEQNLNHDAMYWYRQDPGQGLRLIYYSQIVNDFQKGDIAEGYSVSREKKESFPLTVTSAQKNPTAFYLCASKSETLSYGYTFGSGTRLTVV.

This clone showed up just a few times. V is TRBV4-1 and J is TRBJ2-7; D gene unclear. The CDR3 has 13 residues. The V and J ends lost 4 bases and 0 bases respectively, with 7 bases between them. Germline V gene data show CDR1 as MGHRA and CDR2 as YSYEKL. CDR3 nucleotide sequence: TGCGCCAGCAGCCGGGGTGGCTCCTACGAGCAGTACTTC. It is translated as CASSRGGSYEQYF.

This clone was seen repeatedly, ten times or more. This chain uses TRBV6-4 with TRBJ2-1; 11 bases are a match to TRBD2. Trimming took 5 bases from V and 3 from J; bases not matched to a gene: 6. The CDR3 extends over 16 amino acids. Per germline, CDR1 MRHNA and CDR2 SNTAGT. CDR3 residues: CASSLETSGDYNEQFF. CDR3 nucleotide sequence: TGTGCCAGCAGTCTAGAGACTAGCGGGGACTACAATGAGCAGTTCTTC.

The chain links TRBV15 to TRBJ1-2; D is undetermined. This CDR3 region has 14 residues. Germline V lookup: CDR1 LNHNV, CDR2 YYDKDF (reference sequence). The V end was cut by 3 bases, the J end by 0 bases, with 8 bases between. The CDR3 DNA sequence: TGTGCCACCAGCAGTCAACAAGCTAACTATGGCTACACCTTC. Translated, it gives CATSSQQANYGYTF.

The V gene is TRBV15, the J gene TRBJ2-6; D is possibly TRBD2 (6 bases). CDR1 and CDR2 from the germline V gene are LNHNV and YYDKDF (reference sequence). The CDR3 totals 16 residues. V was trimmed by 0 bases and J by 0 bases, leaving 6 bases between them. The CDR3 loop reads CATSREGGSGANVLTF. In DNA form, the CDR3 reads TGTGCCACCAGCAGAGAGGGGGGCTCTGGGGCCAACGTCCTGACTTTC. The entire variable domain, with the rest obtained from reference TRBV15 and TRBJ2-6, is as follows: DAMVIQNPRYQVTQFGKPVTLSCSQTLNHNVMYWYQQKSSQAPKLLFHYYDKDFNNEADTPDNFQSRRPNTSFCFLDIRSPGLGDTAMYLCATSREGGSGANVLTFGAGSRLTVL.